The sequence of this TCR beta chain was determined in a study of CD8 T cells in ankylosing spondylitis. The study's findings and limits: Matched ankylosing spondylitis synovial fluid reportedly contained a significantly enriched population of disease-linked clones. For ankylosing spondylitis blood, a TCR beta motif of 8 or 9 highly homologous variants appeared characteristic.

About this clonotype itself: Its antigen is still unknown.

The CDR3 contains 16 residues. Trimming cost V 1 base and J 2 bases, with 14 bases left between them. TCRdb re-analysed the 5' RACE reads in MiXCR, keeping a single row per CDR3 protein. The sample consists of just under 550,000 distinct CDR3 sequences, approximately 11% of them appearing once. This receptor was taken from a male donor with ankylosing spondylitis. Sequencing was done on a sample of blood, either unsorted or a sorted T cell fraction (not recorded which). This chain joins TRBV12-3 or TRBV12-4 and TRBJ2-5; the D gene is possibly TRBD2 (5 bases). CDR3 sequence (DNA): TGTGCCAGCAGTTTAGGCGGGCAGCGTCTACAAGAGACCCAGTACTTC. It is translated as CASSLGGQRLQETQYF.